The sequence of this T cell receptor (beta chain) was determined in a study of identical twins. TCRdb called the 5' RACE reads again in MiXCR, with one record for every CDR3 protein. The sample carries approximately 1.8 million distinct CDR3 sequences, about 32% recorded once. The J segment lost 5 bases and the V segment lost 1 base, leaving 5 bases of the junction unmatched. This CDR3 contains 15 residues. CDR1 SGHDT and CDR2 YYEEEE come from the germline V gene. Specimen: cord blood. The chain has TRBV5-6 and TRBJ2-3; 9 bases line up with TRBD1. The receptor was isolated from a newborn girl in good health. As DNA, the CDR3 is TGTGCCAGCAGCTTGATAGGACAGGGGCAAGATACGCAGTATTTT. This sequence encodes CASSLIGQGQDTQYF.